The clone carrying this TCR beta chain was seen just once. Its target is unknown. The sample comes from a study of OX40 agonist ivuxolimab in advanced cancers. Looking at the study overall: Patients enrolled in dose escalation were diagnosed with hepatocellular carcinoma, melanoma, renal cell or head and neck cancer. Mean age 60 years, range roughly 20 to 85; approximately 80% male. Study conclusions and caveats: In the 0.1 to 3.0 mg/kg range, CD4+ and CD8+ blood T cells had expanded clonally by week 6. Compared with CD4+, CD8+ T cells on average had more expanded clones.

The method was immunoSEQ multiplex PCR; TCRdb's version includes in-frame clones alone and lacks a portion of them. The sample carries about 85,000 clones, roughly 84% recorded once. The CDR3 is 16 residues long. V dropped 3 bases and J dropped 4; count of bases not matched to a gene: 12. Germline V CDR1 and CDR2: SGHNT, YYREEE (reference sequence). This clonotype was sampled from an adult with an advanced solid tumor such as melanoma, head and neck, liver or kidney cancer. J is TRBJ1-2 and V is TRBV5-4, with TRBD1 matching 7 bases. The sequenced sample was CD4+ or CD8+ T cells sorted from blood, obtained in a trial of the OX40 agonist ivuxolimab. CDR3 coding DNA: TGTGCCAGCAGCTCAAAGAGACAGGGTGTGAGCTATGGCTACACCTTC. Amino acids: CASSSKRQGVSYGYTF.